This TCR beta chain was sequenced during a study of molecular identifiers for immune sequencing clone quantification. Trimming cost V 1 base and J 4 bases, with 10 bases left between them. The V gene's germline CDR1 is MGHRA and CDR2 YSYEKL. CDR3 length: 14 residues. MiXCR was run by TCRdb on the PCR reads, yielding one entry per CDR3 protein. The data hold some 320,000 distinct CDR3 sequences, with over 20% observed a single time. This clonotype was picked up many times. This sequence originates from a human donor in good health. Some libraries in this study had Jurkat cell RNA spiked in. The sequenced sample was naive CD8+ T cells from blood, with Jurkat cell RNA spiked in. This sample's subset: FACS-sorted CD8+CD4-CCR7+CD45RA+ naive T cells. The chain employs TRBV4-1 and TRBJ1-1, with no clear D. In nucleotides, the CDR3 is TGCGCCAGCAGCCAAGTTGGCTGGACCACTGAAGCTTTCTTT. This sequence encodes CASSQVGWTTEAFF.